This TCR beta chain was identified in a study of blood T cell repertoires in COVID-19. Across the whole study: The samples span acute and convalescent COVID-19 from the United States, Italy and Spain.

Clones were read by immunoSEQ multiplex PCR, and TCRdb kept only the in-frame ones, dropping some. The table includes about 160,000 clones, roughly 71% detected once. The germline V and J ends were trimmed by 2 bases and 4 bases, with 15 bases remaining between them. Germline V gene sequence: CDR1 SQVTM, CDR2 ANQGSEA. This CDR3 region has 15 residues. The rearrangement uses TRBV29-1 and TRBJ2-1, with D tentatively TRBD1 (6 bases). The sequenced sample was peripheral blood. The TCR originated in a woman of 80 years or more with acute or convalescent COVID-19. In DNA, the CDR3 is TGCAGCGTTGAATCTACCAGGGGAGCATACAATGAGCAGTTCTTC. Amino acids: CSVESTRGAYNEQFF.